This TCR beta chain originates from a study of shared clonotypes between healthy human individuals. Overall study context: Donor composition was a couple of women and a few men, aged 18 to 49.

The V end lost 2 bases, the J end lost 4 bases, and 7 bases lay between the germline ends. Germline CDR1 reads MNHNY; CDR2 reads SVGAGI (reference sequence). The CDR3 has 13 residues. Measured with immunoSEQ multiplex PCR; TCRdb has only the in-frame clones, and not every one. This table holds hundreds of thousands of clones, 98% found once. CD45RO-negative, CCR7-positively selected cells formed the naive CD8 fraction, excluding terminally differentiated effector memory CD45RA+ cells. Donors included only healthy HIV-negative adults lacking recent acute infections or vaccinations. The chain joins TRBV6-6 to TRBJ2-3, with no clear D. Sequencing input: naive CD8+ T cells sorted from blood. This TCR derives from a man younger than 45 in good health. The CDR3 DNA reads as TGTGCCAGCAGTTACGCAGCCGCAGATACGCAGTATTTT. This codes for CASSYAAADTQYF.